Below, 3 T cell receptor beta chains from the same sample are listed, as sequenced in a study of response to subunit inactivated influenza vaccine. TCRdb recomputed calls from the RT-PCR reads with MiXCR, one row per CDR3 protein. Of 500,000 to 600,000 distinct CDR3 sequences listed, more than 15% are singletons. The specimen was CD4+ T cells sorted from PBMCs, collected about 24 months after vaccination. These receptors all come from a man in his fifties or sixties who received an inactivated influenza vaccine.

CDR3 DNA: TGTGCCAGCAAGAGAGGCTCGGGACAGATGAACACTGAAGCTTTCTTT. Protein sequence: CASKRGSGQMNTEAFF. The chain uses TRBV28 and TRBJ1-1, with 7 bases lining up with TRBD1. The CDR3 has 16 residues. Trimming at V came to 7 bases and at J to 0 bases, leaving 11 bases not matched to a gene. Germline V gene data show CDR1 as MDHEN and CDR2 as SYDVKM.

This sequence joins TRBV19 and TRBJ2-1, with a weak D call TRBD1 (6 bases). Trimming left V 7 bases short and J 4 bases short, with 11 bases between. The CDR3 is 13 residues long. Germline V gives CDR1 LNHDA, CDR2 SQIVND (reference sequence). CDR3 loop: CASNLGGYNEQFF. For the CDR3, the DNA is TGTGCCAGTAACCTAGGGGGATACAATGAGCAGTTCTTC.

The chain links TRBV12-3 or TRBV12-4 to TRBJ1-4, with D maybe TRBD1 (5 bases). The CDR3 covers 14 residues. V shed 3 bases and J shed 5 bases, with 10 bases lying between them. In DNA form, the CDR3 reads TGTGCCAGCAGTTTGAGGGGAAGGAATGAAAAACTGTTTTTT. This sequence encodes CASSLRGRNEKLFF.